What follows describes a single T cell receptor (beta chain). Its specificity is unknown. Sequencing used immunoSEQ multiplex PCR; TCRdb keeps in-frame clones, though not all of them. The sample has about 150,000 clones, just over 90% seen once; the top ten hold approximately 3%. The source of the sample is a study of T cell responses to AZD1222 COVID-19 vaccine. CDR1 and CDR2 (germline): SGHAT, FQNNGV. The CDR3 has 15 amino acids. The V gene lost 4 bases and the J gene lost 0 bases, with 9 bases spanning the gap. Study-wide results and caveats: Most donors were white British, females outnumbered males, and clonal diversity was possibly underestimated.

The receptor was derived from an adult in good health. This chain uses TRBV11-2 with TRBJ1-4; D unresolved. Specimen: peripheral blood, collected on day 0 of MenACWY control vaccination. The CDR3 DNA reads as TGTGCCAGCAGCTCAATGCCGGCAACTAATGAAAAACTGTTTTTT. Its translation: CASSSMPATNEKLFF.